The sequence of this T cell receptor (beta chain) was determined in a study of T cell responses to AZD1222 COVID-19 vaccine. Only in-frame clones appear in the TCRdb table, and some are missing; sequencing was by immunoSEQ multiplex PCR. The sample lists 150,000 or so clones; around nine tenths were seen once. Notes on this clone: Its antigen remains unknown.

Whole-study results and caveats: Only six individuals given AZD1222 were seropositive at baseline. Clonal diversity was possibly underestimated, and the donors were mostly white British, with more females. Dominant at 160-218 and 743-854, vaccine-associated CD4 TCRs also spanned spike. Reportedly, nearly half the spike-specific TCRs target unmutated variant regions.

V lost 3 bases to trimming and J lost 7 bases; unmatched junction nucleotides: 5. The germline V gene encodes CDR1 SGHNT and CDR2 YYREEE (reference sequence). The CDR3 runs to 15 residues. This sequence originates from an adult in good health. The J gene is TRBJ1-6, the V gene TRBV5-4; 9 bases match TRBD1. The sample in question was peripheral blood, obtained on day 0 of AZD1222 vaccination. CDR3 nucleotides: TGTGCCAGCAGCTCGGCCGACAGGGGGAATTCACCCCTCCACTTT. Its protein product is CASSSADRGNSPLHF.